Sequencing of this TCR beta chain was carried out in a study of T-cell reconstitution after alpha-beta-depleted transplantation in children (dated by TCRdb to about 2016). Broadly, across the study: The study quantitatively tracked T-cell immune reconstitution after TCRalphabeta/CD19-depleted allogeneic hematopoietic cell transplantation in children using TCR repertoire profiling. Paper-wide results and their limitations: Hyperexpanded clone frequencies declined over subsequent months; after one year, T-cell counts and TCRbeta diversity were mostly attributed to newly produced T cells. About two months after transplant, the apparently early recovery of alphabetaT-cell counts reportedly depended on just several hundred clones that had expanded rapidly and came from non-depleted graft cells. In some patients, the high TCRbeta diversity seen at day 60 was put down to recipient T cells and intrathymic progenitors that had survived conditioning.

The CDR3 numbers 16 residues from cysteine through phenylalanine. Only the CDR3 region is kept as DNA, spanning 48 bases read in frame from base 1. V loses 6 bases of germline sequence and J loses 4 bases, and the interval between the two ends is 21 bases. Libraries were made using PCR. Instrument on record: Illumina HiSeq 2500. TCR libraries were prepared with molecular barcoding, using unique molecular identifiers to normalize TCRbeta repertoire quantification. TCRdb itself trimmed the public reads at Q25 with fastp, ran MiXCR and retained productive beta chains. Records with the same CDR3 protein are collapsed into one entry carrying the most frequent genes and DNA. The table for this sample lists 700,000 to 950,000 distinct CDR3 sequences; roughly 16% of them were counted only once. The top ten constitute 5% of the sample. Reading the label with the study, this specimen's treatment or condition is: allogeneic hematopoietic cell transplantation with graft depleted of TCRalphabeta T cells and CD19 B cells. The transplant recipients were children given TCRalphabeta/CD19-depleted allogeneic hematopoietic cell grafts.

As concerns this clonotype: Its antigen has not been determined. Per-base quality was not reported, and no clone a single base away is much larger than it.

The sequencing here drew on PBMCs, mostly from graft donor cells, taken 360 days after TCRalphabeta/CD19-depleted stem cell transplant. The receptor's source is a male patient between 5 and 17 years old who had a stem cell transplant for acute lymphoblastic leukemia, so the T cells may come from the graft donor. The rearranged segments are TRBV12-3 or TRBV12-4 and TRBJ1-1; no D gene can be assigned with confidence. The CDR3 region has the sequence CASSHTHGRTGTEAFF. The nucleotide sequence is given as TGTGCCAGCAGCCACACACATGGGCGCACGGGCACTGAAGCTTTCTTT.